Below are 19 T cell receptor beta chains sequenced from a single sample in a study of cytomegalovirus exposure and HLA in healthy donors. The PCR had 60 Vbeta and 13 Jbeta primers. Repertoires were generated with immunoSEQ multiplex PCR, while TCRdb's copy carries only in-frame clones and drops some. The table lists 55,000 to 75,000 clones. Sequencing was done on a sample of PBMCs. These receptors were collected from a male donor in good health and CMV-seronegative.

This chain connects TRBV9 to TRBJ2-1, with 9 bases identical to TRBD2. CDR3 size: 16 residues. In germline, CDR1 is SGDLS, CDR2 YYNGEE. After removal of 4 bases from V and 6 bases from J, the junction contained 11 bases not matched to a gene. The CDR3 spells CASSPVAGGGANEQFF. In nucleotides, the CDR3 is TGTGCCAGCAGCCCCGTAGCCGGCGGGGGGGCCAATGAGCAGTTCTTC. Full variable domain (missing parts from reference TRBV9 and TRBJ2-1): DSGVTQTPKHLITATGQRVTLRCSPRSGDLSVYWYQQSLDQGLQFLIQYYNGEERAKGNILERFSAQQFPDLHSELNLSSLELGDSALYFCASSPVAGGGANEQFFGPGTRLTVL.

The chain uses TRBV7-2 and TRBJ1-2; perhaps TRBD1 as D (6 bases). The germline gives CDR1 SGHTA, CDR2 FQGNSA. This CDR3 comprises 13 residues. The V gene lost 3 bases and the J gene lost 2 bases, with 7 bases spanning the gap. CDR3 coding DNA: TGTGCCAGCAGCTTCAGGGGAAACTATGGCTACACCTTC. Its translation is CASSFRGNYGYTF. The complete variable domain, with remaining parts taken from reference TRBV7-2 and TRBJ1-2, reads GAGVSQSPSNKVTEKGKDVELRCDPISGHTALYWYRQSLGQGLEFLIYFQGNSAPDKSGLPSDRFSAERTGGSVSTLTIQRTQQEDSAVYLCASSFRGNYGYTFGSGTRLTVV.

The chain couples TRBV5-6 to TRBJ1-2, with D maybe TRBD1 (6 bases). Germline-derived CDR1 and CDR2 are SGHDT and YYEEEE. The CDR3 runs 18 residues. The V and J ends lost 2 bases and 5 bases respectively, with 25 bases between them. The CDR3 region is CASSLRGSTFTRDYGYTF. The CDR3, as DNA: TGTGCCAGCAGCTTAAGGGGGAGCACCTTTACCCGAGATTATGGCTACACCTTC.

V gene TRBV6-1 combines with J gene TRBJ1-6; D unresolved. Per germline, CDR1 MNHNS and CDR2 SASEGT. The length of the CDR3 is 14 residues. Trimming took off 10 bases at V and 4 bases at J, with 14 bases between the two ends. The CDR3 DNA sequence: TGTGCCACGTCCGGAGGCTATTATAATTCACCCCTCCACTTT. This codes for CATSGGYYNSPLHF.

The chain has TRBV15 and TRBJ1-2; D gene ambiguous. V was shortened by 1 base and J by 5 bases, with 23 bases between the two germline ends. The CDR3 totals 18 residues. The germline CDR1 and CDR2 sequences are LNHNV and YYDKDF (reference sequence). CDR3 sequence (DNA): TGTGCCACCAGCAGAGGAGAACTGCCAGCGGGTCTTTTATATGGCTACACCTTC. Its protein product is CATSRGELPAGLLYGYTF.

The chain recombines TRBV5-1 with TRBJ1-4; TRBD1 agrees at 10 bases. The length of the CDR3 is 16 residues. After removal of 3 bases from V and 2 bases from J, the junction contained 4 bases not matched to a gene. The germline gives CDR1 SGHRS, CDR2 YFSETQ. The CDR3 loop is CASSWDRGGTNEKLFF. Written as DNA, the CDR3 is TGCGCCAGCAGCTGGGACAGGGGCGGCACTAATGAAAAACTGTTTTTT. The full variable domain, with the rest looked up from reference TRBV5-1 and TRBJ1-4, is KAGVTQTPRYLIKTRGQQVTLSCSPISGHRSVSWYQQTPGQGLQFLFEYFSETQRNKGNFPGRFSGRQFSNSRSEMNVSTLELGDSALYLCASSWDRGGTNEKLFFGSGTQLSVL.

This chain connects TRBV6-4 to TRBJ2-3, with a weak D call TRBD2 (6 bases). The germline CDR1 and CDR2 sequences are MRHNA and SNTAGT. The CDR3 has 17 amino acids. Trimming cost V 3 bases and J 0 bases, with 16 bases left between them. This CDR3 reads CASSETPEGGSTDTQYF. The CDR3 DNA follows: TGTGCCAGCAGTGAGACCCCGGAGGGAGGCAGCACAGATACGCAGTATTTT.

The J gene is TRBJ1-1, the V gene TRBV4-3; D is ambiguous. There are 14 residues in the CDR3. Germline V gene lookup returns CDR1 LGHNA and CDR2 YSLEER. Trimming removed 0 bases from V and 1 base from J, with 6 bases in between. CDR3 sequence (DNA): TGCGCCAGCAGCCAAGATCTAGGGAACACTGAAGCTTTCTTT. This encodes CASSQDLGNTEAFF.

The CDR3 loop is CASQGTPHEQYF. In DNA form, the CDR3 reads TGTGCCTCACAGGGGACACCCCACGAGCAGTACTTC. The rearrangement links TRBV6-4 to TRBJ2-7; 7 bases fit TRBD1. CDR3 length: 12 residues. Germline trimming cut 11 bases from V and 5 bases from J; bases unmatched to any gene: 9. Germline CDR1 reads MRHNA; CDR2 reads SNTAGT.

On this clone itself: A read error may account for a junction end that differs from germline. The CDR3 reads CASMRRSGGAENQYF. The CDR3 DNA sequence: TGTGCCAGCATGAGGCGTTCAGGGGGCGCGGAGAACCAGTACTTC. J is TRBJ2-5 and V is TRBV2, with TRBD1 matching 8 bases. Germline V gene sequence: CDR1 SNHLY, CDR2 FYNNEI. The CDR3 runs to 15 residues.

The chain employs TRBV6-1 and TRBJ2-7; D uncertain. Germline V gives CDR1 MNHNS, CDR2 SASEGT. V lost 2 bases and J 3 bases, leaving 8 bases between the germline ends. This CDR3 has 13 residues. As DNA, the CDR3 is TGTGCCAGCAGTGAAATACAGCACTACGAGCAGTACTTC. It yields the protein CASSEIQHYEQYF.

The rearrangement uses TRBV7-2 and TRBJ2-1; 9 nucleotides line up with TRBD2. CDR1 and CDR2 from the germline V gene are SGHTA and FQGNSA. V gave up 3 bases and J gave up 7 bases; unmatched junction bases: 7. The CDR3 runs to 15 residues. The CDR3 DNA sequence: TGTGCCAGCAGCTTTTTAGCGGGAGACGGAAATGAGCAGTTCTTC. This sequence encodes CASSFLAGDGNEQFF.

As regards this clone: Other DNA sequences in the same sample also yield this CDR3. The chain carries TRBV7-2 and TRBJ2-7, with TRBD1 as a possible D gene (5 bases). The CDR3 is made up of 13 amino acids. CDR1 is SGHTA, CDR2 FQGNSA, per germline. V lost 1 base to trimming and J lost 3 bases, with 7 bases between them. The chain's CDR3 is CASSLGRVYEQYF. CDR3 DNA: TGTGCCAGCAGCTTAGGCAGGGTCTACGAGCAGTACTTC.

The rearrangement uses TRBV9 and TRBJ2-5; TRBD1 matches 7 bases. V was pared by 0 bases and J by 7 bases, with 3 bases of the junction left unmatched. The CDR3 spans 13 residues. Germline loops: CDR1 SGDLS, CDR2 YYNGEE. The CDR3 loop is CASSVDYRGTQYF. CDR3 sequence (DNA): TGTGCCAGCAGCGTAGACTACAGGGGGACCCAGTACTTC.

This sequence joins TRBV2 and TRBJ1-1, with 7 bases aligning to TRBD1. This CDR3 contains 14 residues. V lost 4 bases, J lost 4 bases, and 6 bases stayed unmatched. Germline V gene sequence: CDR1 SNHLY, CDR2 FYNNEI. The CDR3 nucleotides are TGTGCCAGCAGTGCCGAGGGGGCCGGCACTGAAGCTTTCTTT. It specifies CASSAEGAGTEAFF.

This chain joins TRBV6-1 and TRBJ1-2; no clear D. V lost 6 bases to trimming and J lost 7 bases, with 21 bases between them. This CDR3 region has 15 residues. CDR1 MNHNS and CDR2 SASEGT come from the germline V gene. The CDR3 here is CASSDPGKFRGGYTF. CDR3 in DNA: TGTGCCAGCAGCGACCCGGGGAAGTTCCGGGGTGGCTACACCTTC.

The chain recombines TRBV2 with TRBJ2-7, with TRBD1 as a possible D gene (6 bases). CDR1 is SNHLY, CDR2 FYNNEI, per germline. This CDR3 is 12 amino acids long. Trimming pared 5 bases from V and 3 bases from J, leaving 8 bases between. CDR3 in amino acids: CASSTQGYEQYF. CDR3 DNA sequence: TGTGCCAGCAGTACACAGGGCTACGAGCAGTACTTC.

The V gene is TRBV18, the J gene TRBJ2-7, with unresolved D. Trimming removed 6 bases at V and 2 bases at J, with 11 bases between. CDR1 is KGHSH and CDR2 is LQKENI in the germline V gene. There are 13 residues in the CDR3. The CDR3 coding sequence is TGTGCCAGCTCCCCGAAAGCCGCCTACGAGCAGTACTTC. Translation: CASSPKAAYEQYF.

J is TRBJ2-5 and V is TRBV29-1; 9 bases match TRBD1. Germline V gene data show CDR1 as SQVTM and CDR2 as ANQGSEA. With V trimmed by 6 bases and J by 4 bases, 9 bases remained unmatched. The CDR3 loop spans 14 amino acids. In nucleotides, the CDR3 is TGCAGCGTCCAAGAAGGGACAGGGCTAGAGACCCAGTACTTC. It is translated as CSVQEGTGLETQYF.